The 20 T cell receptor beta chains in this list originate from one sample, sequenced in a study of shared clonotypes between healthy human individuals. Profiling relied on immunoSEQ multiplex PCR, and the TCRdb table lists in-frame clones only, not all of them. Of some 480,000 clones in the sample, 65% to 80% are singletons; the top ten hold approximately 12%. Sequencing input: PBMCs. The receptors originated from a woman aged 40-49 years in good health. Some clones in this sample may be carry-over from other donors' samples.

The V gene is TRBV5-1, the J gene TRBJ2-7, with 7 bases identical to TRBD1. The CDR3 is made up of 15 amino acids. Looked up from germline, CDR1 is SGHRS and CDR2 is YFSETQ. V dropped 4 bases and J dropped 5; count of bases not matched to a gene: 12. The CDR3 nucleotides read TGCGCCAGCAGCCAGCTGACAGGGTCGGCGCACGAGCAGTACTTC. Translating gives CASSQLTGSAHEQYF.

This clone came up many times. The chain combines TRBV21-1 with TRBJ2-1; TRBD1 was called by the table and not checked on the DNA. TRBV21-1 is a pseudogene segment. The CDR3 is made up of 13 amino acids. CDR3 sequence (DNA): TGTGCCAGCAGAAAAACAGGGCGCAATGAGCAGTTCTTC. Its translation: CASRKTGRNEQFF.

The chain couples TRBV7-2 to TRBJ2-1; 7 nucleotides match TRBD2. V lost 1 base and J lost 6; bases outside the gene matches: 3. The length of the CDR3 is 14 residues. The V gene's germline CDR1 is SGHTA and CDR2 FQGNSA. The CDR3 here is CASSLEGRVNEQFF. CDR3 DNA: TGTGCCAGCAGCTTAGAAGGGAGGGTCAATGAGCAGTTCTTC.

The genes are TRBV23-1 and TRBJ2-5; 10 bases agree with TRBD2. TRBV23-1 is identified as an open reading frame with a role that is uncertain. The junction had 6 bases not matched to a gene; V was cut back by 0 bases and J by 5 bases. The CDR3 loop spans 16 amino acids. CDR3 nucleotide sequence: TGCGCCAGCAGTCAATCGGTCCTAGCGGGAGCCGAGACCCAGTACTTC. Translating gives CASSQSVLAGAETQYF.

The gene calls are TRBV7-6 and TRBJ2-7; D gene uncertain. V lost 1 base and J lost 4, with 8 bases in between. This CDR3 is built from 13 residues. Per the germline V gene, CDR1 is SGHVS and CDR2 is FNYEAQ. The CDR3 DNA sequence: TGTGCCAGCAGCTTAGGCAGGAGATACGAGCAGTACTTC. Amino acid sequence: CASSLGRRYEQYF.

J is TRBJ2-1 and V is TRBV2; 7 nucleotides line up with TRBD2. The CDR3 covers 15 residues. CDR1 SNHLY and CDR2 FYNNEI come from the germline V gene. The ends lost 10 bases at V and 4 bases at J; junction bases unmatched: 13. CDR3 sequence: CATASDSGSYNEQFF. The CDR3 DNA sequence: TGTGCCACCGCGTCGGATAGCGGGTCTTACAATGAGCAGTTCTTC.

This sequence joins TRBV6-5 and TRBJ2-7, with D perhaps TRBD1 or TRBD2 (5 bases each). The germline V gene encodes CDR1 MNHEY and CDR2 SVGAGI. V was cut by 6 bases and J by 6 bases, with 15 bases left in between. There are 13 residues in the CDR3. The CDR3 region has the DNA TGTGCCAGCAGCACGAAGGCCGGGACCGAGCAGTACTTC. Protein product: CASSTKAGTEQYF.

The rearrangement joins TRBV25-1 to TRBJ2-3; tentative D call: TRBD1 (6 bases). The CDR3 runs 16 residues. CDR1 is MGHDK, CDR2 SYGVNS, per germline. Trimming pared 6 bases from V and 0 bases from J, leaving 16 bases between. The DNA for the CDR3 is TGTGCCAGCAGGGACCCGGACAGCATCAGCACAGATACGCAGTATTTT. This codes for CASRDPDSISTDTQYF.

The CDR3 region has the DNA TGCGCCAGCAGCGGGTACGGAGACTACGAGCAGTACTTC. Translation gives CASSGYGDYEQYF. The chain combines TRBV5-1 with TRBJ2-7, with D hard to call. The CDR3 runs 13 residues. With 4 bases removed from V and 3 bases from J, the gap between germline ends came to 11 bases. Germline V gives CDR1 SGHRS, CDR2 YFSETQ.

The genes are TRBV2 and TRBJ2-3; 13 bases align to TRBD2. The ends lost 6 bases at V and 5 bases at J; junction bases unmatched: 11. CDR3 length equals 17 residues. CDR1 and CDR2 (germline): SNHLY, FYNNEI. CDR3 residues: CASRGVGLAGEVDTQYF. The CDR3 DNA reads as TGTGCCAGCAGGGGGGTAGGACTAGCGGGAGAGGTAGATACGCAGTATTTT.

The chain carries TRBV11-1 and TRBJ2-5; D is possibly TRBD1 (6 bases). Germline-derived CDR1 and CDR2 are SGHAT and FQDESV (reference sequence). V was trimmed by 5 bases and J by 2 bases, leaving 15 bases between them. The CDR3 has 15 amino acids. In nucleotides, the CDR3 is TGTGCCAGCAGCCCCACAGGGAGACTTCAAGAGACCCAGTACTTC. Protein sequence: CASSPTGRLQETQYF.

For the CDR3, the DNA is TGTGCCAGCCGCCCTAGGGGGTCCTACGAGCAGTACTTC. It codes for CASRPRGSYEQYF. The V gene is TRBV6-5, the J gene TRBJ2-7; tentative D call: TRBD1 (6 bases). The CDR3 consists of 13 residues. Between the trimmed V and J ends, which lost 8 bases and 1 base, there was a span of 12 bases. Looked up from germline, CDR1 is MNHEY and CDR2 is SVGAGI.

The chain combines TRBV11-2 with TRBJ2-3; TRBD2 matches 13 bases. Germline V lookup: CDR1 SGHAT, CDR2 FQNNGV. With 4 bases clipped from V and 5 bases from J, the junction kept 6 bases outside the gene matches. The CDR3 is 16 residues long. The CDR3 sequence: CASSSLAGGPRDTQYF. CDR3 DNA: TGTGCCAGCAGCTCACTAGCGGGAGGGCCCAGAGATACGCAGTATTTT.

The chain has TRBV5-1 and TRBJ2-1, with D hard to call. The V gene's germline CDR1 is SGHRS and CDR2 YFSETQ. This CDR3 has 15 amino acids. V shed 0 bases and J shed 6 bases, with 13 bases lying between them. The CDR3 sequence is CASSLAGTPGNEQFF. The CDR3 nucleotides read TGCGCCAGCAGCTTGGCCGGAACTCCCGGCAATGAGCAGTTCTTC. The entire variable domain, with the rest obtained from reference TRBV5-1 and TRBJ2-1, is as follows: KAGVTQTPRYLIKTRGQQVTLSCSPISGHRSVSWYQQTPGQGLQFLFEYFSETQRNKGNFPGRFSGRQFSNSRSEMNVSTLELGDSALYLCASSLAGTPGNEQFFGPGTRLTVL.

This chain connects TRBV28 to TRBJ2-1; D call uncertain. The germline V gene encodes CDR1 MDHEN and CDR2 SYDVKM. This CDR3 is built from 14 residues. V was pared by 7 bases and J by 0 bases, with 10 bases between. CDR3 sequence reads: CASTWALSYNEQFF. CDR3 sequence (DNA): TGTGCCAGCACTTGGGCCCTCTCCTACAATGAGCAGTTCTTC.

This chain joins TRBV6-6 and TRBJ2-5, with 13 bases lining up with TRBD2. The V and J ends lost 6 bases and 5 bases, in that order; junction bases with no gene match: 9. The CDR3 covers 16 residues. Germline V gene sequence: CDR1 MNHNY, CDR2 SVGAGI (reference sequence). CDR3 sequence reads: CASRPRTSGRGETQYF. CDR3 nucleotide sequence: TGTGCCAGCAGGCCCCGGACTAGCGGGAGAGGGGAGACCCAGTACTTC.

CDR3 coding DNA: TGTGCCAGCAGTGAAGACGGGAAGGGGGGCTACACCTTC. The encoded protein is CASSEDGKGGYTF. The chain carries TRBV6-1 and TRBJ1-2, with D perhaps TRBD1 (5 bases). The CDR3 length is 13 residues. Germline CDR1 MNHNS, CDR2 SASEGT. V was pared by 1 base and J by 8 bases, with 11 bases between.

This chain links TRBV7-2 with TRBJ2-1; a weak D match, TRBD2 (6 bases). Germline V lookup: CDR1 SGHTA, CDR2 FQGNSA. The germline V and J ends were trimmed by 8 bases and 6 bases, with 8 bases remaining between them. CDR3 length: 11 amino acids. The CDR3 DNA reads TGTGCCAGCTGGAGGGGCAATGAGCAGTTCTTC. This translates into CASWRGNEQFF.

The chain combines TRBV5-4 with TRBJ2-1; no clear D. The CDR3 length is 13 residues. The V gene's germline CDR1 is SGHNT and CDR2 YYREEE (reference sequence). Trimming took 2 bases from V and 5 from J, leaving 8 bases between them. In DNA, the CDR3 is TGTGCCAGCAGCTTTCCTAGTGACAATGAGCAGTTCTTC. Its protein product is CASSFPSDNEQFF.

Note on this clone: Other DNA sequences in the sample encode the same CDR3. The genes are TRBV9 and TRBJ2-3, with 10 positions matching TRBD2. The CDR3 spans 16 residues. Per germline, CDR1 SGDLS and CDR2 YYNGEE. Trimming removed 0 bases from V and 2 bases from J; junction bases left unmatched: 3. CDR3 sequence (DNA): TGTGCCAGCAGCGTAGGGACTAGCGGATCCACAGATACGCAGTATTTT. Amino acids: CASSVGTSGSTDTQYF.